These 18 T cell receptor beta chains share one sample of origin, sequenced in a study of shared clonotypes between healthy human individuals. Naive CD8 cells lacked CD45RO and underwent positive selection for CCR7, leaving out terminally differentiated effector memory CD45RA+ cells. Using immunoSEQ multiplex PCR, the repertoire was profiled, and TCRdb retains in-frame clones only, with some absent. Here the sample spans nearly 600,000 clones, 95% to 96% being singletons. Input material: naive CD8+ T cells sorted from blood. These receptors were taken from a woman under 40 in good health.

The chain recombines TRBV11-2 with TRBJ2-7; D not certain. Trimming cost V 4 bases and J 2 bases, with 9 bases left between them. Per germline, CDR1 SGHAT and CDR2 FQNNGV. CDR3 length: 13 amino acids. Written as DNA, the CDR3 is TGTGCCAGCAGCTACGCAGCCCCCTACGAGCAGTACTTC. This codes for CASSYAAPYEQYF.

The gene calls are TRBV2 and TRBJ2-7; 8 positions match TRBD2. This CDR3 has 14 residues. Germline V CDR1 and CDR2: SNHLY, FYNNEI. V lost 3 bases to trimming and J lost 4 bases; unmatched junction nucleotides: 5. The CDR3 nucleotides are TGTGCCAGCAGTGAGAATGGCGGGAGGTACGAGCAGTACTTC. Translated, it gives CASSENGGRYEQYF.

The V and J genes are TRBV14 and TRBJ1-2, with D possibly being TRBD1 (5 bases). Germline V gives CDR1 SGHDN, CDR2 FVKESK. The CDR3 has 14 amino acids. V was cut by 1 base and J by 6 bases, with 12 bases left in between. CDR3 region: CASSQAQASHGYTF. In DNA, the CDR3 is TGTGCCAGCAGCCAAGCACAGGCAAGCCATGGCTACACCTTC.

The genes are TRBV11-2 and TRBJ2-1; 7 bases align to TRBD2. Germline CDR1 reads SGHAT; CDR2 reads FQNNGV. J gave up 2 bases and V 0 bases, and 4 bases lay outside the gene matches. CDR3 length equals 16 residues. CDR3 protein: CASSLDPSGTYNEQFF. CDR3 DNA sequence: TGTGCCAGCAGCTTAGACCCTAGCGGAACCTACAATGAGCAGTTCTTC.

This chain links TRBV6-1 with TRBJ2-1; TRBD2 matches at 8 bases. CDR3 size: 13 residues. Losses at the gene ends were 5 bases for V and 4 bases for J; bases not matched to a gene: 1. Germline CDR1 reads MNHNS; CDR2 reads SASEGT. CDR3 loop: CASSRGGYNEQFF. CDR3 DNA: TGTGCCAGCAGTCGGGGGGGGTACAATGAGCAGTTCTTC.

This clone was seen more than once but under ten times. Other DNA sequences from this sample encode an identical CDR3 as well. The V call is TRBV2, the J call TRBJ1-1; no reliable D call. Germline values: CDR1 SNHLY, CDR2 FYNNEI. V lost 3 bases, J lost 0 bases, and 5 bases lay in between. The CDR3 length is 13 residues. CDR3 in amino acids: CASSDSMNTEAFF. The CDR3, as DNA: TGTGCCAGCAGTGACTCGATGAACACTGAAGCTTTCTTT.

The J gene is TRBJ1-2, the V gene TRBV28; D might be TRBD1 (5 bases). Germline V gene lookup returns CDR1 MDHEN and CDR2 SYDVKM. The V end was cut by 5 bases, the J end by 5 bases, with 18 bases between. The CDR3 length is 15 residues. The CDR3 nucleotides are TGTGCCAGCAGTCCTCAGGGTGACTACGCTTATGGCTACACCTTC. Protein: CASSPQGDYAYGYTF.

The chain has TRBV29-1 and TRBJ2-2; D uncertain. Germline values: CDR1 SQVTM, CDR2 ANQGSEA. CDR3 size: 13 residues. Deletions cut 2 bases from V and 2 bases from J, with 6 bases between. The CDR3 region is CSVEQPNTGELFF. In DNA, the CDR3 is TGCAGCGTTGAACAGCCTAACACCGGGGAGCTGTTTTTT.

In its sample, this clone was seen once. This sequence joins TRBV27 and TRBJ2-7; tentatively, D is TRBD1 or TRBD2 (5 bases each). The CDR3 totals 14 residues. Germline V CDR1 and CDR2: MNHEY, SMNVEV (reference sequence). The V end lost 0 bases, the J end lost 5 bases, and 11 bases lay between the germline ends. CDR3 residues: CASSLSARGDEQYF. DNA of the CDR3: TGTGCCAGCAGTTTATCGGCGAGGGGCGACGAGCAGTACTTC.

The chain links TRBV13 to TRBJ2-5; 7 nucleotides match TRBD2. The CDR3 spans 14 residues. Losses at the gene ends were 6 bases for V and 5 bases for J; bases not matched to a gene: 9. The V gene's germline CDR1 is PRHDT and CDR2 FYEKMQ (reference sequence). CDR3 protein: CASSSRTSDETQYF. CDR3 coding DNA: TGTGCCAGCAGTTCCCGGACTAGTGACGAGACCCAGTACTTC.

The gene calls are TRBV11-1 and TRBJ2-4; D is undetermined. The CDR3 extends over 15 amino acids. Trimming pared 1 base from V and 0 bases from J, leaving 7 bases between. Germline CDR1 reads SGHAT; CDR2 reads FQDESV (reference sequence). DNA of the CDR3: TGTGCCAGCAGCTTAGAAATGGGAGCCAAAAACATTCAGTACTTC. It is translated as CASSLEMGAKNIQYF.

This clone is a singleton in its sample. The rearrangement links TRBV14 to TRBJ2-7; D gene unclear. The CDR3 is made up of 12 amino acids. The germline CDR1 and CDR2 sequences are SGHDN and FVKESK. The ends were cut back, 1 base at V and 4 bases at J, with 5 bases in the middle. DNA of the CDR3: TGTGCCAGCAGCCAAGGCGGATACGAGCAGTACTTC. Its translation is CASSQGGYEQYF.

The chain carries TRBV28 and TRBJ2-3; TRBD2 matches 8 bases. With 4 bases clipped from V and 4 bases from J, the junction kept 10 bases outside the gene matches. The CDR3 sequence is 16 residues long. Germline lookup yields CDR1 MDHEN and CDR2 SYDVKM. Written as DNA, the CDR3 is TGTGCCAGCAGTTCCCCGCGGGAGGCTCTGGCAGATACGCAGTATTTT. Protein sequence: CASSSPREALADTQYF.

Notes on this clone: One junction end disagrees with the germline gene, perhaps due to a read error. The chain joins TRBV4-2 to TRBJ2-7; 7 bases align to TRBD1. Germline V gives CDR1 LGHNA, CDR2 YNFKEQ. The CDR3 contains 12 residues. This CDR3 is CASSQDQDRPHF. As DNA, the CDR3 is TGTGCCAGCAGCCAAGACCAGGACAGGCCGCACTTC.

J is TRBJ2-4 and V is TRBV19, with TRBD1 matching over 8 bases. V lost 5 bases, J lost 3 bases, and 15 bases stayed unmatched. Germline V gene data show CDR1 as LNHDA and CDR2 as SQIVND (reference sequence). The CDR3 is 18 amino acids. In DNA form, the CDR3 reads TGTGCCAGTAGTTCCCGGGACAGGCTGATTGGGAACAAAAACATTCAGTACTTC. Residues: CASSSRDRLIGNKNIQYF.

The chain links TRBV27 to TRBJ2-5; D is ambiguous. The CDR3 spans 13 residues. Germline loops: CDR1 MNHEY, CDR2 SMNVEV (reference sequence). With 2 bases removed from V and 5 bases from J, the gap between germline ends came to 9 bases. CDR3 loop: CASSLNGYETQYF. The CDR3 DNA is TGTGCCAGCAGTTTAAATGGATACGAGACCCAGTACTTC.

This clone was observed once. The chain employs TRBV19 and TRBJ1-2; D remains ambiguous. The V and J ends lost 3 bases and 4 bases respectively, with 9 bases between them. From germline, CDR1 is LNHDA and CDR2 SQIVND (reference sequence). The CDR3 has 13 amino acids. Here the CDR3 DNA reads TGTGCCAGTAGTATCGGCGCTGCCTATGGCTACACCTTC. This sequence encodes CASSIGAAYGYTF.

The chain employs TRBV15 and TRBJ2-7; 10 positions match TRBD1. The CDR3 has 14 amino acids. The V segment lost 4 bases and the J segment 2 bases; nucleotides outside the gene matches: 2. Germline-derived CDR1 and CDR2 are LNHNV and YYDKDF (reference sequence). CDR3: CATSTGTGAYEQYF. The CDR3 nucleotides are TGTGCCACCAGCACGGGGACAGGGGCCTACGAGCAGTACTTC.